The clone carrying this T cell receptor (beta chain) was seen more than once but under ten times. Trimming took off 1 base at V and 9 bases at J, with 16 bases between the two ends. There are 15 residues in the CDR3. Germline V gene lookup returns CDR1 SGHVS and CDR2 FQNEAQ. The sample belongs to a study of T cells in Graves' hyperthyroidism and ophthalmopathy. Background on the study: Staff took peripheral blood when the initial diagnosis was made, before any treatment began.

RNA transcripts served as the template for amplifying TCR beta CDR3 regions. An initial round of RT-PCR targeting the TCR CDR3 relied on the HTBI primer set. From the multiplex PCR reads, TCRdb called clonotypes with MiXCR, one entry per CDR3 protein. The sample lists roughly 380,000 distinct CDR3 sequences, more than 11% seen once, with 9.5% to 12% in the top ten. Exclusion followed for patients with uncontrolled infection, other autoimmune disease, pregnancy or lactation. Clinical symptoms, serum thyroxine and TRAb, thyroid ultrasound and orbital computed tomography together formed the diagnostic basis.

This chain connects TRBV7-8 to TRBJ1-5; the D is unclear. The origin of this receptor is a woman aged 60-75 years with Graves' hyperthyroidism. The sequencing sample was made of blood. CDR3 residues: CASSLDPRYMLPQHF. CDR3 in DNA: TGTGCCAGCAGCTTAGACCCCAGGTATATGTTGCCCCAGCATTTT.